This T cell receptor beta chain was retrieved from a study of cytomegalovirus exposure and HLA in healthy donors. Study-level background: Counted in an early data release were approximately 85 million unique TCRs from HLA-typed donors.

Study outcomes and limitations: Prediction of most subjects' HLA-A and HLA-B alleles by TCR beta sequences was reportedly accurate.

The PCR contained 60 Vbeta and 13 Jbeta primers. Data came from immunoSEQ multiplex PCR; TCRdb stores just in-frame clones and leaves some out. The table has about 130,000 clones, around 74% seen once. The CDR3 length is 13 residues. CDR1 and CDR2 (germline): KGHSH, LQKENI. With 2 bases removed from V and 8 bases from J, the gap between germline ends came to 9 bases. The donors gave bone marrow, and they were healthy. With regard to this clone: Antigen: not known.

This TCR was recovered from a woman aged 45-65 years in good health and CMV-seropositive. Sequenced material: PBMCs. This chain links TRBV18 with TRBJ1-4; the D is unclear. The CDR3 nucleotides are TGTGCCAGCTCACCATCATCCCCCGAAAAACTGTTTTTT. Its protein is CASSPSSPEKLFF.